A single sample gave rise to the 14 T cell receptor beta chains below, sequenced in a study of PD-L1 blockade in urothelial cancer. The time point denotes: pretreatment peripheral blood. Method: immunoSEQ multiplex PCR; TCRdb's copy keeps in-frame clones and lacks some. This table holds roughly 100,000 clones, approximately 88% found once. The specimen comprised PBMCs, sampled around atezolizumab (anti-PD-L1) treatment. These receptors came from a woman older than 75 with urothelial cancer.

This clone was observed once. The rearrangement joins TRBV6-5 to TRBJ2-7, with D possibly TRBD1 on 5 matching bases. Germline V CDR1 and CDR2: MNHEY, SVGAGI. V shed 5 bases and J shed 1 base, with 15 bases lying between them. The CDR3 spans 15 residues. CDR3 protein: CASSTPRQSSYEQYF. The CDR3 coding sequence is TGTGCCAGCAGTACCCCTCGACAGTCTTCCTACGAGCAGTACTTC.

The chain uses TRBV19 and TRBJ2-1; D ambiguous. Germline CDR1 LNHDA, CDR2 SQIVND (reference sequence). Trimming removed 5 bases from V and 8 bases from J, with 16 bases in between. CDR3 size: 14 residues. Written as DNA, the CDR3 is TGTGCCAGTAGTGTAGGCCGTCTAAGCGATGAGCAGTTCTTC. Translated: CASSVGRLSDEQFF.

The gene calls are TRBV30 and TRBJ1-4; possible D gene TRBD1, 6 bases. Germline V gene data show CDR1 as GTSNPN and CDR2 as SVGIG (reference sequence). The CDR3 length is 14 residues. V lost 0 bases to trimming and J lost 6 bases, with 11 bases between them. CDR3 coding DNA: TGTGCCTGGAGTGTAGGCGGGGGCCATGAAAAACTGTTTTTT. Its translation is CAWSVGGGHEKLFF. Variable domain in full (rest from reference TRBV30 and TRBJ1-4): SQTIHQWPATLVQPVGSPLSLECTVEGTSNPNLYWYRQAAGRGLQLLFYSVGIGQISSEVPQNLSASRPQDRQFILSSKKLLLSDSGFYLCAWSVGGGHEKLFFGSGTQLSVL.

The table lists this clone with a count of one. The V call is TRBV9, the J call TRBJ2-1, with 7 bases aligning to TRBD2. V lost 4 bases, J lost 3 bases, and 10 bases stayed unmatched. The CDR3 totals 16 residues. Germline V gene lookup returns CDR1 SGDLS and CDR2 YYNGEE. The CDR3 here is CASSSPQTSSYNEQFF. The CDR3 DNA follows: TGTGCCAGCAGCTCTCCCCAGACTAGCAGCTACAATGAGCAGTTCTTC.

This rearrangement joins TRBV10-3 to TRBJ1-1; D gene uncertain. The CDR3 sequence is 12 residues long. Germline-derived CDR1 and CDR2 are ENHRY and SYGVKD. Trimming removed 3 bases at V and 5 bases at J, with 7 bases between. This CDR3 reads CAISELGTEAFF. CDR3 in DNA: TGTGCCATCAGTGAACTAGGGACTGAAGCTTTCTTT.

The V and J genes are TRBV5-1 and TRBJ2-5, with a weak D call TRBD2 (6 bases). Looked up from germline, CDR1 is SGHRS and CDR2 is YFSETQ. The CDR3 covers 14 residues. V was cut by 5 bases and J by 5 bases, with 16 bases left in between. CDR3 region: CASREGERLETQYF. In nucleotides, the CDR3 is TGCGCCAGCAGGGAGGGAGAGAGGTTGGAGACCCAGTACTTC.

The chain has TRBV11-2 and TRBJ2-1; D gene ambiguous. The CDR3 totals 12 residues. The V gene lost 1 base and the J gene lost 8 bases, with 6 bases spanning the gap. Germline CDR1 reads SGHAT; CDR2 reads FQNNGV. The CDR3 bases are TGTGCCAGCAGCTTAGCTGGGCATGAGCAGTTCTTC. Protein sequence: CASSLAGHEQFF.

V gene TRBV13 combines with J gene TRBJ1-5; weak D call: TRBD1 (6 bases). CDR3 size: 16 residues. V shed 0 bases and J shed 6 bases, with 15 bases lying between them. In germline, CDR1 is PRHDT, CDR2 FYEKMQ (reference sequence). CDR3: CASSLGRLQGSQPQHF. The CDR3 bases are TGTGCCAGCAGCTTAGGCAGGTTACAGGGTAGTCAGCCCCAGCATTTT.

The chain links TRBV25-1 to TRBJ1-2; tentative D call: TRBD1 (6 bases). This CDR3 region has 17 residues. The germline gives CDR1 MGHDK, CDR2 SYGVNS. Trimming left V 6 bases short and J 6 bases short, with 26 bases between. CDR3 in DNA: TGTGCCAGCAGCTCCCTGGGGGGCATGGGGGGGATCCATGGCTACACCTTC. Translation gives CASSSLGGMGGIHGYTF.

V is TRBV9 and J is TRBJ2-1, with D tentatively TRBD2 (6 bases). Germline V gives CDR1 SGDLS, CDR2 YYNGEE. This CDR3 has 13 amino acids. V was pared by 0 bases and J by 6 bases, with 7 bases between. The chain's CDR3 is CASSVEEGNEQFF. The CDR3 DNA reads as TGTGCCAGCAGCGTAGAGGAGGGCAATGAGCAGTTCTTC.

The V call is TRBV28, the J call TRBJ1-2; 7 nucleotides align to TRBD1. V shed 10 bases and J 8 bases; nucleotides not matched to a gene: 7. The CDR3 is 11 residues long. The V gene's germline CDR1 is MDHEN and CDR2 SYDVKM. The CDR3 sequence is CATLGRGGYTF. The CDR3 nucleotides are TGTGCCACCCTCGGCAGGGGGGGCTACACCTTC.

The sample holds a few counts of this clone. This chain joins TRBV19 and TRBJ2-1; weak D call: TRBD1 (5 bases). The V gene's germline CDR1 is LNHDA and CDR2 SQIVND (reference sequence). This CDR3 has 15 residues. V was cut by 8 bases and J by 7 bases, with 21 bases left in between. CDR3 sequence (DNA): TGTGCCAGTCGTCACGGCAGGGCGCGCGAAAATGAGCAGTTCTTC. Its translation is CASRHGRARENEQFF.

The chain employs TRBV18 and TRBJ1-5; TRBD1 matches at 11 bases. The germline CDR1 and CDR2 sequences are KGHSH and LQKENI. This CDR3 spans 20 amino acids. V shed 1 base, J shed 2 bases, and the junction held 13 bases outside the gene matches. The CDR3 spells CASSPLPGQGVPRGNQPQHF. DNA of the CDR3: TGTGCCAGCTCACCACTACCGGGACAGGGGGTCCCTCGGGGCAATCAGCCCCAGCATTTT.

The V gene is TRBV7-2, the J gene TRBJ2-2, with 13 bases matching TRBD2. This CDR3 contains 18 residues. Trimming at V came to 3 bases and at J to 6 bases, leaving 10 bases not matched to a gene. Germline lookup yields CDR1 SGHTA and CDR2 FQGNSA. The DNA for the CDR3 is TGTGCCAGCAGCTTGGCCCTACTAGCGGGAGGGTGGGCCGGGGAGCTGTTTTTT. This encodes CASSLALLAGGWAGELFF.